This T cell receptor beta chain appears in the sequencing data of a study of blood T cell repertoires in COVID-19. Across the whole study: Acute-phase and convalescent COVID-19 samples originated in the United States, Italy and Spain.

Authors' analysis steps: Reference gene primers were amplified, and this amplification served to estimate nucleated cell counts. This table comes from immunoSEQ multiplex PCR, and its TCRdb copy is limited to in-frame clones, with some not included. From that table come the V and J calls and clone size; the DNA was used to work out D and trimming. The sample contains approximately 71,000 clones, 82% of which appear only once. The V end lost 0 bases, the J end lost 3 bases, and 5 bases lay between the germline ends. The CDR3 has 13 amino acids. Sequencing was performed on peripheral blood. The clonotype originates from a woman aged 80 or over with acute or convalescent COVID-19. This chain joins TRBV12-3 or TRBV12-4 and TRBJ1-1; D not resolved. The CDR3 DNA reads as TGTGCCAGCAGTTTAGCCTATCACACTGAAGCTTTCTTT. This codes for CASSLAYHTEAFF.